This record covers a single T cell receptor (beta chain). Its antigen is still unknown. It has no much larger one-base neighbor in the sample; base qualities were not kept. From V the trimming removes 7 bases and from J it removes 2 bases, while the gene matches leave 11 bases of the junction unaccounted for. Looking up the germline V gene (reference sequence) yields CDR1 MNHEY and CDR2 SMNVEV. Spanning cysteine to phenylalanine, the CDR3 consists of 17 amino acids. CDR3 DNA only is kept here, 51 bases in frame from base 1. This sample was included in a study of shared T cell receptors in the human thymus listed by TCRdb under 2021. Broadly, across the study: The study examined how self-reactive, shared T-cell receptor alpha chains are generated in the human thymus.

The library came from the immunoSEQ multiplex PCR assay. TCRdb re-hosts the immuneACCESS table, in-frame sequences only. Its copies lack some clones; in the studies checked, an unresolved V gene accounts for under half of them, and the cause for the rest is not known. Recorded for this sample are 650,000 to 950,000 clones; 80% to 90% of them occurred a single time. The top ten constitute approximately 0.01% of the sample. These data also formed part of another study, on human thymus T cells. That second publication adds: In Finland, the donors were immunologically healthy infants who were having open corrective cardiac surgery for congenital heart defects. The thymus tissue came from surgical resects taken out during corrective cardiac surgery. Usage of V and J gene segments appeared to be biased in both the thymic and the peripheral blood repertoires. The related research reported highly overlapping thymic TCR repertoires among unrelated individuals. TCR alpha and beta repertoires from roughly 8 infant thymus samples and four related peripheral blood samples were characterized in the study. Donor ages ranging from about 7 to 250 days were recorded, and six or seven male and a couple of female infants were included in the cohort. Thymocytes were mechanically released from the tissue and were stored as pellets of roughly 9-30 million cells at -70 degrees C. A QIAsymphony instrument was used to extract genomic DNA from frozen cell pellets. The immunoSEQ multiplex PCR assay was used to amplify the TCRB and TCRAD loci from a standardized quantity of quality-controlled genomic DNA. The V(D)J region was spanned by amplicons of a length sufficient to cover the CDR3 and to identify V and J genes. The commercial immunoSEQ service was used to sequence amplicons on an Illumina platform. Corrections for primer bias and sequencing errors followed previously described methods, while TCRAD and TCRB definitions were based on the IMGT database. Analysis of the repertoires was done with immunoSEQ Analyzer 3.0 and VDJTools and included basic statistics, V/J segment usage, diversity estimates, rarefaction and pairwise overlap. Diversity was estimated with Chao1, ChaoE, Efron-Thisted, Shannon and inverse Simpson indices, and also on datasets down-sampled to the smallest sample. Repertoire overlap was assessed by strict matching of CDR3 nucleotide sequence, V gene and J gene, and clustering was done by Jaccard-based multidimensional scaling. Thymus samples yielded on average around 810,000 unique TCRB clonotypes, compared with around 84,000 from blood samples.

The rearranged segments are TRBV27 and TRBJ2-3; TRBD2 lines up with 11 middle nucleotides. What was sequenced was thymocytes. The TCR sequence derives from a girl younger than two with a congenital heart defect. Donor details come from another sample of the same person, matched by shared clones. The CDR3 region reads CASKLAGAPRVTDTQYF. Here is the DNA: TGTGCCAGCAAACTAGCGGGGGCCCCTAGGGTCACAGATACGCAGTATTTT.